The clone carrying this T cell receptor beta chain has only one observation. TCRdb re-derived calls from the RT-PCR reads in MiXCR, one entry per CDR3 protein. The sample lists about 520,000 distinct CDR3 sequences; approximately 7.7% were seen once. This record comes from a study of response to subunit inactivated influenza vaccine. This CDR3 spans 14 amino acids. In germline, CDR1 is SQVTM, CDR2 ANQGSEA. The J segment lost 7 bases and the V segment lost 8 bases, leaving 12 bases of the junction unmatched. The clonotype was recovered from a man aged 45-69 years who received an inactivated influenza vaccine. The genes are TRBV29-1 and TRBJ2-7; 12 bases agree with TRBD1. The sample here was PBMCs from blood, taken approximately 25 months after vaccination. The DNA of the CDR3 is TGCAGCTCCACCGGGACAGGGGGCTGGAGTGAGCAGTACTTC. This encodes CSSTGTGGWSEQYF.